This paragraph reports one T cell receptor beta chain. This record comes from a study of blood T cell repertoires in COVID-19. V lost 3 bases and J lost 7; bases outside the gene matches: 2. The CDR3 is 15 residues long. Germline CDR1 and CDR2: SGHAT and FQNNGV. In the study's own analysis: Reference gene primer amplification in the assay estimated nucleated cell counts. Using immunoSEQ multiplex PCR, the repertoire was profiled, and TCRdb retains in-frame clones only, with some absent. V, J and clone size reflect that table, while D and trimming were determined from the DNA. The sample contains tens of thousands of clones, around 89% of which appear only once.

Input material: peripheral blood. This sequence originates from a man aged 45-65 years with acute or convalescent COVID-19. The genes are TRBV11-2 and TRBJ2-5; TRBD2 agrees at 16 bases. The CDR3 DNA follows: TGTGCCAGCAGCTTGGGACTAGCGGGAGGGGGGACCCAGTACTTC. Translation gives CASSLGLAGGGTQYF.